A single sample is the source of the 32 T cell receptor beta chains below, sequenced in a study of control samples from healthy donors and cancer patients. Clones were sequenced by immunoSEQ multiplex PCR, and TCRdb holds only the in-frame ones, with some missing. Of about 180,000 clones listed, approximately 94% are singletons. The sequencing input was blood. These receptors originate from a man aged 25-45 years in good health.

The chain carries TRBV29-1 and TRBJ1-2; D possibly corresponds to TRBD1 (5 bases). Germline V gives CDR1 SQVTM, CDR2 ANQGSEA. V lost 3 bases and J lost 2, with 7 bases in between. The CDR3 totals 12 residues. The CDR3 region is CSVETANYGYTF. CDR3 DNA sequence: TGCAGCGTTGAGACAGCCAACTATGGCTACACCTTC.

This chain uses TRBV9 with TRBJ1-1; no clear D gene. V was cut by 0 bases and J by 2 bases, with 8 bases left in between. This CDR3 region has 14 residues. The germline CDR1 and CDR2 sequences are SGDLS and YYNGEE. The CDR3 nucleotides read TGTGCCAGCAGCGTAGACGGGCGCAACACTGAAGCTTTCTTT. It encodes CASSVDGRNTEAFF.

Many counts were recorded for this clone. The V and J genes are TRBV28 and TRBJ2-7; D unresolved. V was cut by 3 bases and J by 0 bases, with 9 bases left in between. Germline V gene sequence: CDR1 MDHEN, CDR2 SYDVKM. This CDR3 spans 14 amino acids. In DNA, the CDR3 is TGTGCCAGCAGTTTTTATGACTCCTCCTACGAGCAGTACTTC. This gives the protein CASSFYDSSYEQYF.

The J gene is TRBJ2-2, the V gene TRBV6-2 or TRBV6-3; the match to TRBD2 covers 9 bases. The germline CDR1 and CDR2 sequences are MNHEY and SVGEGT. The CDR3 extends over 18 amino acids. Germline trimming cut 0 bases from V and 3 bases from J; bases unmatched to any gene: 8. The chain's CDR3 is CASSYSPSGEGYTGELFF. DNA of the CDR3: TGTGCCAGCAGTTACTCGCCTAGCGGGGAGGGATACACCGGGGAGCTGTTTTTT.

The chain recombines TRBV18 with TRBJ2-3; D gene uncertain. The CDR3 is 15 residues long. The germline V gene has CDR1 KGHSH and CDR2 LQKENI. The V gene lost 3 bases and the J gene lost 2 bases, with 12 bases spanning the gap. The CDR3 DNA reads TGTGCCAGCTCACCTTTCGGCAGCGACACAGATACGCAGTATTTT. This encodes CASSPFGSDTDTQYF.

The chain is built from TRBV25-1 and TRBJ1-6; D is unclear. Per germline, CDR1 MGHDK and CDR2 SYGVNS. CDR3 size: 15 residues. Between the trimmed V and J ends, which lost 4 bases and 5 bases, there was a span of 12 bases. CDR3 amino acids: CASSAPGRDNSPLHF. CDR3 nucleotide sequence: TGTGCCAGCAGTGCCCCCGGGAGAGATAATTCACCCCTCCACTTT.

The chain joins TRBV27 to TRBJ2-2, with D unresolved. CDR1 is MNHEY and CDR2 is SMNVEV in the germline V gene (reference sequence). V dropped 3 bases and J dropped 7 bases, with 12 bases sitting between them. This CDR3 is built from 14 residues. In DNA, the CDR3 is TGTGCCAGCAGTTTTGGGCTGTCGGGCGGGGAGCTGTTTTTT. It specifies CASSFGLSGGELFF.

V usage is TRBV7-9 and J usage is TRBJ2-7; no reliable D call. Germline values: CDR1 SEHNR, CDR2 FQNEAQ (reference sequence). V was clipped by 5 bases and J by 1 base, with 15 bases between them. There are 15 residues in the CDR3. In DNA, the CDR3 is TGTGCCAGCAGCCCTTCACGACACGGATCCTACGAGCAGTACTTC. Translating gives CASSPSRHGSYEQYF. The whole variable domain, filled in from reference TRBV7-9 and TRBJ2-7, reads DTGVSQNPRHKITKRGQNVTFRCDPISEHNRLYWYRQTLGQGPEFLTYFQNEAQLEKSRLLSDRFSAERPKGSFSTLEIQRTEQGDSAMYLCASSPSRHGSYEQYFGPGTRLTVT.

J is TRBJ2-7 and V is TRBV5-1, with TRBD2 matching 14 bases. With V trimmed by 4 bases and J by 7 bases, 10 bases remained unmatched. The CDR3 loop spans 16 amino acids. CDR1 SGHRS and CDR2 YFSETQ come from the germline V gene. Written as DNA, the CDR3 is TGCGCCAGCAGCCGACTAGCGGGAGGGCAAATGGAGGAGCAGTACTTC. It translates to CASSRLAGGQMEEQYF.

V usage is TRBV5-1 and J usage is TRBJ1-2; weak D call: TRBD1 (5 bases). V lost 0 bases to trimming and J lost 8 bases, with 11 bases between them. CDR3 length: 13 residues. Germline V gives CDR1 SGHRS, CDR2 YFSETQ. The DNA of the CDR3 is TGCGCCAGCAGCTTGGACGGCCAGGGAGGCTACACCTTC. Its protein product is CASSLDGQGGYTF.

The chain carries TRBV10-3 and TRBJ2-5, with TRBD2 identical over 7 bases. The V segment lost 3 bases and the J segment 2 bases; nucleotides outside the gene matches: 3. The CDR3 is made up of 14 amino acids. CDR1 and CDR2 from the germline V gene are ENHRY and SYGVKD. The CDR3 reads CAISEGTKQETQYF. The CDR3 DNA is TGTGCCATCAGTGAAGGGACTAAGCAAGAGACCCAGTACTTC.

The sample holds one count of this clone. V and J are TRBV5-1 and TRBJ2-7; D is perhaps TRBD1 (7 bases). The CDR3 totals 15 residues. Trimming left V 0 bases short and J 4 bases short, with 14 bases between. Germline-derived CDR1 and CDR2 are SGHRS and YFSETQ. The CDR3 nucleotides read TGCGCCAGCAGCTTGGGGAGGGCAGGGGGGTACGAGCAGTACTTC. Amino acid sequence: CASSLGRAGGYEQYF.

This rearrangement joins TRBV4-1 to TRBJ1-5, with a weak D call TRBD1 (6 bases). The germline CDR1 and CDR2 sequences are MGHRA and YSYEKL. The CDR3 loop spans 17 amino acids. Trimming shortened V by 2 bases and J by 6 bases, and 20 bases separated the two germline ends. CDR3 DNA: TGCGCCAGCAGCCAATTTGGCGGGACAAGGGGTCTTCAGCCCCAGCATTTT. Residues: CASSQFGGTRGLQPQHF.

This chain joins TRBV7-2 and TRBJ2-3; D is uncertain. The CDR3 runs 14 residues. Trimming shortened V by 0 bases and J by 0 bases, and 4 bases separated the two germline ends. The germline CDR1 and CDR2 sequences are SGHTA and FQGNSA. The CDR3 region has the DNA TGTGCCAGCAGCTTAGCCCTTAGCACAGATACGCAGTATTTT. The encoded protein is CASSLALSTDTQYF.

The rearrangement joins TRBV4-1 to TRBJ1-1, with D maybe TRBD1 (6 bases). This CDR3 is built from 14 residues. The V gene's germline CDR1 is MGHRA and CDR2 YSYEKL. Trimming cost V 1 base and J 5 bases, with 11 bases left between them. CDR3 nucleotide sequence: TGCGCCAGCAGCCAAGCCCGGGGGCAGACTGAAGCTTTCTTT. It encodes CASSQARGQTEAFF.

V usage is TRBV6-5 and J usage is TRBJ1-2; D uncertain. Trimming removed 10 bases at V and 2 bases at J, with 20 bases between. The CDR3 loop spans 15 amino acids. Germline CDR1 and CDR2: MNHEY and SVGAGI. CDR3 loop: CATPGWGNLNYGYTF. In DNA, the CDR3 is TGTGCCACCCCCGGCTGGGGAAATTTAAACTATGGCTACACCTTC.

The J gene is TRBJ2-5, the V gene TRBV7-7; TRBD2 matches at 10 bases. This CDR3 has 15 residues. In germline, CDR1 is SSHAT, CDR2 FNYEAQ (reference sequence). V trimming: 4 bases; J trimming: 5 bases; junction bases outside the gene matches: 7. The CDR3 coding sequence is TGTGCCAGCAGCTCCAGCGGGGGGGCTGGTGAGACCCAGTACTTC. Translation gives CASSSSGGAGETQYF.

The rearrangement uses TRBV3-1 (or the pseudogene TRBV3-2) and TRBJ2-5; 10 bases map to TRBD1. With V trimmed by 1 base and J by 7 bases, 0 bases remained unmatched. The CDR3 runs to 13 residues. Germline V gene data show CDR1 as LGHDT and CDR2 as YNNKEL (reference sequence). The CDR3 bases are TGTGCCAGCAGCCAAGGGACAGGGGGGACCCAGTACTTC. It specifies CASSQGTGGTQYF.

This rearrangement joins TRBV5-1 to TRBJ1-2; D may be TRBD1 (5 bases). Germline values: CDR1 SGHRS, CDR2 YFSETQ. The V end lost 4 bases, the J end lost 6 bases, and 16 bases lay between the germline ends. The CDR3 runs to 14 residues. The CDR3 DNA reads as TGCGCCAGCAGCGCCCCAGAGAGGGGAGATGGCTACACCTTC. It translates to CASSAPERGDGYTF.

J is TRBJ1-1 and V is TRBV11-2, with a possible D match to TRBD1 (6 bases). The CDR3 runs to 12 residues. In germline, CDR1 is SGHAT, CDR2 FQNNGV. V gave up 6 bases and J gave up 6 bases, with 11 bases separating them. CDR3 in amino acids: CASRDNRAEAFF. DNA of the CDR3: TGTGCCAGCAGGGACAACAGGGCTGAAGCTTTCTTT.

The V call is TRBV27, the J call TRBJ2-3; 10 bases are a match to TRBD1. V lost 7 bases to trimming and J lost 4 bases; unmatched junction nucleotides: 5. The CDR3 totals 14 residues. The germline V gene encodes CDR1 MNHEY and CDR2 SMNVEV (reference sequence). The CDR3 nucleotides are TGTGCCAGCAAAAGACAGGGGGCCGCAGATACGCAGTATTTT. Its translation is CASKRQGAADTQYF.

The chain joins TRBV5-1 to TRBJ2-7; the match to TRBD1 covers 7 bases. CDR3 size: 15 residues. V was clipped by 0 bases and J by 3 bases; unmatched bases: 6. Germline loops: CDR1 SGHRS, CDR2 YFSETQ. The DNA for the CDR3 is TGCGCCAGCAGCTTGGCGGGTCAGGGGGACTACGAGCAGTACTTC. Translating it yields CASSLAGQGDYEQYF.

This rearrangement joins TRBV4-1 to TRBJ1-4; tentatively, D is TRBD1 (5 bases). V lost 4 bases and J lost 2, with 23 bases in between. This CDR3 is built from 19 residues. Germline V CDR1 and CDR2: MGHRA, YSYEKL. DNA of the CDR3: TGCGCCAGCAGCCCCTATAAGGGGCTCCTCCGGACGACTAATGAAAAACTGTTTTTT. Translation: CASSPYKGLLRTTNEKLFF.

The chain couples TRBV19 to TRBJ1-5; D is undetermined. V was cut by 1 base and J by 1 base, with 8 bases left in between. This CDR3 has 15 amino acids. Germline-derived CDR1 and CDR2 are LNHDA and SQIVND (reference sequence). As DNA, the CDR3 is TGTGCCAGTAGTATAGGAAGGCCAAGCAATCAGCCCCAGCATTTT. As protein: CASSIGRPSNQPQHF.

CDR3 sequence reads: CASTKERGSSPLHF. DNA of the CDR3: TGTGCCAGCACCAAGGAAAGGGGGAGCTCACCCCTCCACTTT. The chain couples TRBV27 to TRBJ1-6, with D possibly TRBD1 on 6 matching bases. CDR3 length: 14 residues. The V and J ends lost 7 bases and 10 bases respectively, with 17 bases between them. The germline CDR1 and CDR2 sequences are MNHEY and SMNVEV (reference sequence).

The V call is TRBV6-6, the J call TRBJ1-1; 12 bases agree with TRBD1. Germline CDR1 reads MNHNY; CDR2 reads SVGAGI (reference sequence). Trimming at V came to 5 bases and at J to 10 bases, leaving 2 bases not matched to a gene. The CDR3 totals 12 residues. The CDR3 nucleotides are TGTGCCAGCAGTAGGGACAGGGGGCGAGCTTTCTTT. It specifies CASSRDRGRAFF.

This rearrangement joins TRBV5-5 to TRBJ1-2, with 11 positions matching TRBD1. The CDR3 is 15 residues long. The V and J ends lost 1 base and 6 bases, in that order; junction bases with no gene match: 5. The V gene's germline CDR1 is SGHKS and CDR2 YYEKEE (reference sequence). This chain's CDR3 is CASSLRGQGGNGYTF. CDR3 sequence (DNA): TGTGCCAGCAGCTTGAGGGGACAGGGGGGAAATGGCTACACCTTC.

The V gene is TRBV7-6, the J gene TRBJ2-7; TRBD1 is a possible D gene (5 bases). CDR3 length equals 13 residues. CDR1 is SGHVS, CDR2 FNYEAQ, per germline. V was cut by 3 bases and J by 1 base, with 7 bases left in between. DNA for the CDR3: TGTGCCAGCAGCTTCGACAGTTCCTACGAGCAGTACTTC. It is translated as CASSFDSSYEQYF.

The CDR3 coding sequence is TGCGCCAGCAGCAAAACATCAGACAGGGGGAAATATGGCTACACCTTC. It yields the protein CASSKTSDRGKYGYTF. This sequence joins TRBV4-1 and TRBJ1-2; 9 bases line up with TRBD1. Germline V gene data show CDR1 as MGHRA and CDR2 as YSYEKL. The J segment lost 5 bases and the V segment lost 5 bases, leaving 12 bases of the junction unmatched. This CDR3 region has 16 residues.

Remarks on this clone: The sample carries other DNA sequences with the same CDR3. This chain uses TRBV15 with TRBJ1-2, with D uncertain. The V end lost 3 bases, the J end lost 2 bases, and 4 bases lay between the germline ends. CDR3 length equals 12 residues. Looked up from germline, CDR1 is LNHNV and CDR2 is YYDKDF (reference sequence). This CDR3 is CATSRDNYGYTF. The CDR3 DNA is TGTGCCACCAGCAGGGACAACTATGGCTACACCTTC.

This chain joins TRBV6-6 and TRBJ1-5; D is unresolved. Germline assignment: CDR1 MNHNY and CDR2 SVGAGI (reference sequence). Trimming left V 7 bases short and J 7 bases short, with 20 bases between. CDR3 length equals 15 residues. The chain's CDR3 is CASINVTKREQPQHF. The CDR3 nucleotides read TGTGCCAGCATTAATGTGACAAAAAGGGAACAGCCCCAGCATTTT.

The gene calls are TRBV28 and TRBJ2-7, with D hard to call. The V end lost 4 bases, the J end lost 3 bases, and 4 bases lay between the germline ends. Germline V gives CDR1 MDHEN, CDR2 SYDVKM. The CDR3 contains 11 residues. The CDR3 bases are TGTGCCAGCAGTTCTGGCTACGAGCAGTACTTC. Translating gives CASSSGYEQYF.